This TCR beta chain originates from a study of blood T cell repertoires in COVID-19. Across the whole study: The samples span acute and convalescent COVID-19 from the United States, Italy and Spain.

TCRdb's copy holds only in-frame clones and misses some; the assay was immunoSEQ multiplex PCR. The repertoire holds about 120,000 clones, 70% to 85% seen once, with less than 9% in the top ten. Losses at the gene ends were 3 bases for V and 6 bases for J; bases not matched to a gene: 8. The CDR3 is 16 residues long. In germline, CDR1 is LNHNV, CDR2 YYDKDF (reference sequence). Sequenced sample: peripheral blood. The chain couples TRBV15 to TRBJ2-2; TRBD2 aligns across 9 bases. This TCR came from a man in his 70s with active or convalescent COVID-19. This CDR3 reads CATSRPSGNSPGELFF. The CDR3 bases are TGTGCCACCAGCAGGCCTAGCGGGAACTCACCCGGGGAGCTGTTTTTT.